Given below is one TCR beta chain in context. What it binds is unknown. The data were taken from a study of human T cells and chemical hapten exposure. Study-wide points: The presence of alopecia in the donors means their immune response may differ from healthy people's.

How the authors handled the data: Sequenced samples showed a median of around 91,000 TCRs each, with counts running from 23,224 to 690,600. TCRdb reprocessed the RACE reads via MiXCR and lists one record per CDR3 protein. TCRdb, rather than the study authors, made the V and J calls. Of more than 100,000 distinct CDR3 sequences in the sample, approximately 10% were seen once. Germline CDR1 is SQVTM and CDR2 is ANQGSEA. V was pared by 3 bases and J by 2 bases, with 18 bases between. This CDR3 has 16 amino acids. Noted time point: patch test 3, about 24 weeks after DPC sensitization. The treatment denotes: therapeutic diphenylcyclopropenone sensitization with weekly scalp DPC.

This sample comprised whole blood, obtained in connection with sensitization to the hapten diphenylcyclopropenone (DPC). The V call is TRBV29-1, the J call TRBJ2-3; a weak D match, TRBD2 (5 bases). This TCR was sampled from a woman aged 45-60 years with alopecia areata. Some clones in this sample may be carry-over from other donors' samples. The CDR3 protein is CSVDGESHSNTDTQYF. The CDR3 region has the DNA TGCAGCGTTGACGGGGAATCCCACAGTAACACAGATACGCAGTATTTT.